This TCR beta chain was identified in a study of shared clonotypes between healthy human individuals. Unsorted PBMCs provided DNA that was sequenced on ten immunoSEQ deep assay plates. Study processing details: Filtering was not the same, since immunoSEQ gave junction-only sequences without quality scores. Profiled with immunoSEQ multiplex PCR; TCRdb holds only in-frame clones, not every one. From that table come the V and J calls and clone size; the DNA was used to work out D and trimming. The sample lists about 600,000 clones, roughly 79% occurring once. The sequenced material came from PBMCs. This clonotype was sampled from a middle-aged woman in good health. Some clones in this sample may be carry-over from other donors' samples.

CDR3 region: CASSVTGRAPDTGELFF. DNA for the CDR3: TGTGCCAGCAGCGTGACCGGGAGGGCTCCGGACACCGGGGAGCTGTTTTTT. This chain links TRBV9 with TRBJ2-2, with 8 bases matching TRBD2. This CDR3 comprises 17 residues. The ends lost 2 bases at V and 3 bases at J; junction bases unmatched: 9. Per germline, CDR1 SGDLS and CDR2 YYNGEE.